These 7 T cell receptor beta chains were all obtained from the same sample, sequenced in a study of T-cell reconstitution after alpha-beta-depleted transplantation in children. The authors prepared the TCRbeta library with unique molecular identifiers. TCRdb reprocessed the PCR reads with MiXCR, giving one entry per CDR3 protein. The sample yields about 580,000 distinct CDR3 sequences, 25% to 30% seen once. The sample here was PBMCs, taken before TCRalphabeta/CD19-depleted stem cell transplant. These receptors were obtained from a boy less than two years old with Wiskott-Aldrich syndrome, due to receive a stem cell transplant.

This clonotype was seen a handful of times. This rearrangement joins TRBV6-2 or TRBV6-3 to TRBJ2-5; 7 bases match TRBD2. This CDR3 contains 14 residues. With 6 bases clipped from V and 5 bases from J, the junction kept 9 bases outside the gene matches. CDR1 is MNHEY and CDR2 is SVGEGT in the germline V gene. The CDR3 here is CASRSGGLGETQYF. The CDR3 DNA reads TGTGCCAGCAGATCGGGGGGTCTCGGGGAGACCCAGTACTTC.

J is TRBJ2-2 and V is TRBV5-1; D call uncertain. The germline gives CDR1 SGHRS, CDR2 YFSETQ. This CDR3 has 16 amino acids. Deletions cut 0 bases from V and 0 bases from J, with 9 bases between. CDR3 sequence reads: CASSLESIANTGELFF. CDR3 bases: TGCGCCAGCAGCTTGGAGAGTATCGCGAACACCGGGGAGCTGTTTTTT. Using reference TRBV5-1 and TRBJ2-2 for the parts outside the CDR3, the full variable domain is KAGVTQTPRYLIKTRGQQVTLSCSPISGHRSVSWYQQTPGQGLQFLFEYFSETQRNKGNFPGRFSGRQFSNSRSEMNVSTLELGDSALYLCASSLESIANTGELFFGEGSRLTVL.

This sequence joins TRBV5-1 and TRBJ1-4; no clear D. Looked up from germline, CDR1 is SGHRS and CDR2 is YFSETQ. The CDR3 is made up of 18 amino acids. Trimming pared 1 base from V and 6 bases from J, leaving 22 bases between. The CDR3 region has the DNA TGCGCCAGCAGCTTGAGGCGTGGACCTTTGGACGGATATGAAAAACTGTTTTTT. The encoded protein is CASSLRRGPLDGYEKLFF. The complete variable domain, with remaining parts taken from reference TRBV5-1 and TRBJ1-4, reads KAGVTQTPRYLIKTRGQQVTLSCSPISGHRSVSWYQQTPGQGLQFLFEYFSETQRNKGNFPGRFSGRQFSNSRSEMNVSTLELGDSALYLCASSLRRGPLDGYEKLFFGSGTQLSVL.

This clonotype turned up a few times. V usage is TRBV3-1 and J usage is TRBJ1-3, with D possibly being TRBD1 (5 bases). Trimming took 0 bases from V and 0 from J, leaving 12 bases between them. The CDR3 loop spans 17 amino acids. CDR1 LGHDT and CDR2 YNNKEL come from the germline V gene (reference sequence). The CDR3 sequence is CASSQDAGVYSGNTIYF. CDR3 nucleotides: TGTGCCAGCAGCCAAGATGCGGGGGTCTACTCTGGAAACACCATATATTTT.

The rearrangement uses TRBV5-1 and TRBJ2-1, with 9 nucleotides matching TRBD2. With V trimmed by 5 bases and J by 7 bases, 10 bases remained unmatched. Germline V CDR1 and CDR2: SGHRS, YFSETQ. The CDR3 length is 15 residues. The CDR3 DNA reads as TGCGCCAGCAGGCCCGGACTAGCGATTCAAAATGAGCAGTTCTTC. Amino acid sequence: CASRPGLAIQNEQFF. Full variable domain (remainder filled in from reference TRBV5-1 and TRBJ2-1): KAGVTQTPRYLIKTRGQQVTLSCSPISGHRSVSWYQQTPGQGLQFLFEYFSETQRNKGNFPGRFSGRQFSNSRSEMNVSTLELGDSALYLCASRPGLAIQNEQFFGPGTRLTVL.

The gene calls are TRBV6-1 and TRBJ1-6, with D unresolved. The germline gives CDR1 MNHNS, CDR2 SASEGT. CDR3 length: 16 amino acids. V lost 6 bases, J lost 4 bases, and 16 bases lay in between. CDR3 nucleotides: TGTGCCAGCAGCCGAGACCCTTCGCGGTATAATTCACCCCTCCACTTT. It codes for CASSRDPSRYNSPLHF.

The sample holds a few counts of this clonotype. J is TRBJ1-5 and V is TRBV19; D call uncertain. CDR3 length equals 16 residues. Trimming stripped 6 bases from V and 2 bases from J, with 17 bases between. CDR1 is LNHDA, CDR2 SQIVND, per germline (reference sequence). CDR3 nucleotides: TGTGCCAGTAGAGAGGAGGATGCCCGGGGCAATCAGCCCCAGCATTTT. Amino acids: CASREEDARGNQPQHF.